Below, 5 T cell receptor beta chains from the same sample are listed, as sequenced in a study of human T cells and chemical hapten exposure. In TCRdb, the RACE reads were re-called with MiXCR into one record per CDR3 protein. The sample carries roughly 380,000 distinct CDR3 sequences, roughly 5% recorded once. Noted time point: patch test 1, 2 weeks after DPC sensitization. Described treatment: therapeutic diphenylcyclopropenone sensitization with weekly scalp DPC. The material sequenced was whole blood, taken in connection with sensitization to the hapten diphenylcyclopropenone (DPC). Receptors originate from a woman in her forties or fifties with alopecia areata. Some clones in this sample may be carry-over from other donors' samples.

This clonotype was found many times. The chain uses TRBV6-5 and TRBJ1-5; D gene uncertain. The CDR3 contains 13 residues. With 4 bases removed from V and 4 bases from J, the gap between germline ends came to 8 bases. Per the germline V gene, CDR1 is MNHEY and CDR2 is SVGAGI. CDR3 DNA sequence: TGTGCCAGCAGTTCCACAGAAAATCAGCCCCAGCATTTT. It codes for CASSSTENQPQHF.

This chain uses TRBV27 with TRBJ1-1; D gene ambiguous. Per the germline V gene, CDR1 is MNHEY and CDR2 is SMNVEV (reference sequence). The V end lost 0 bases, the J end lost 1 base, and 6 bases lay between the germline ends. This CDR3 comprises 14 residues. The CDR3 loop reads CASSLSRSNTEAFF. The CDR3 DNA reads TGTGCCAGCAGTTTATCCAGGTCGAACACTGAAGCTTTCTTT.

The chain couples TRBV5-8 to TRBJ2-1; 13 nucleotides agree with TRBD2. Per the germline V gene, CDR1 is SGHTS and CDR2 is YDEGEE. Unmatched junction bases numbered 5, after V lost 0 bases and J lost 8 bases. This CDR3 has 16 residues. CDR3 in amino acids: CASSLDGTSGMDEQFF. The CDR3 coding sequence is TGTGCCAGCAGCTTGGACGGGACTAGCGGGATGGATGAGCAGTTCTTC.

About this clonotype: The germline gene is not matched at one end of the junction; a read error may be the cause. V is TRBV7-2 and J is TRBJ2-7; 10 bases align to TRBD2. This CDR3 comprises 15 residues. Germline V gives CDR1 SGHTA, CDR2 FQGNSA. CDR3 region: CASSPSGRGSFEQYF. CDR3 nucleotide sequence: TGTGCCAGCAGCCCTAGCGGGAGAGGATCCTTCGAGCAGTACTTC.

This clonotype was seen more than once but under ten times. The chain couples TRBV6-2 or TRBV6-3 to TRBJ2-7, with D perhaps matching TRBD1 (6 bases). The CDR3 has 14 amino acids. V dropped 6 bases and J dropped 3 bases, with 15 bases sitting between them. CDR1 and CDR2 from the germline V gene are MNHEY and SVGEGT. The CDR3 is CASRNPGQNYEQYF. The CDR3 DNA reads TGTGCCAGCAGAAACCCGGGACAAAACTACGAGCAGTACTTC.